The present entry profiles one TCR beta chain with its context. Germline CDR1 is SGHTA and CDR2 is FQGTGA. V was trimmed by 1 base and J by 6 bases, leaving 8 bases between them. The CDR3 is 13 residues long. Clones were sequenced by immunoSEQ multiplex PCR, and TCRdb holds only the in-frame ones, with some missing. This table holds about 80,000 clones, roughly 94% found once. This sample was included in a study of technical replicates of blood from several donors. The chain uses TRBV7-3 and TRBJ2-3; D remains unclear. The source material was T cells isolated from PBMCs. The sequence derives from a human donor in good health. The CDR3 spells CASSLNQIDTQYF. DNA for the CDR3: TGTGCCAGCAGCTTAAATCAGATCGATACGCAGTATTTT. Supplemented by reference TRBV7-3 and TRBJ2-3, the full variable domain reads GAGVSQTPSNKVTEKGKYVELRCDPISGHTALYWYRQSLGQGPEFLIYFQGTGAADDSGLPNDRFFAVRPEGSVSTLKIQRTERGDSAVYLCASSLNQIDTQYFGPGTRLTVL.